A selection of T cell receptor beta chains follows, all from one sample in a study of CD8+ T cells in alopecia areata. The table came from immunoSEQ multiplex PCR; TCRdb's copy has only in-frame clones and leaves some out. Of around 190,000 clones listed, 45% to 65% were seen once; the top ten hold approximately 0.7%. Sample: CD4+ T cells sorted from blood, taken at week 4, from a patient treated with tofacitinib. The receptors come from a human donor with alopecia areata. CDR3s include the opening cysteine and the closing phenylalanine or tryptophan. The order of the fields is V gene, J gene, D gene, clone size, CDR3 protein, CDR3 DNA. D genes are given only for firm matches. Rows give clone size only sometimes, using once, few, many, or a class for an expanded clone.

TRBV5-4	TRBJ1-2	-	few	CASSPPGFNYGYTF	TGTGCCAGCAGCCCTCCAGGGTTTAACTATGGCTACACCTTC
TRBV7-2	TRBJ2-1	TRBD2	-	CASSITGHRTSGYNEQFF	TGTGCCAGCAGCATAACGGGACATCGGACTAGCGGTTACAATGAGCAGTTCTTC
TRBV5-1	TRBJ2-2	TRBD2	-	CASSLEAGDTGELFF	TGCGCCAGCAGCTTGGAAGCGGGAGACACCGGGGAGCTGTTTTTT
TRBV7-9	TRBJ2-5	-	-	CASSLEGSGGAQYF	TGTGCCAGCAGCTTAGAGGGCTCCGGAGGGGCCCAGTACTTC
TRBV4-2	TRBJ2-1	-	-	CASSQGTNEQFF	TGTGCCAGCAGCCAAGGGACCAATGAGCAGTTCTTC
TRBV29-1	TRBJ2-3	-	-	CSSYEHTQYF	TGCAGCTCCTACGAGCATACGCAGTATTTT
TRBV6-4	TRBJ2-7	-	-	CASRPRSGLGPGQYF	TGTGCCAGCAGGCCCCGCTCGGGACTCGGCCCGGGGCAGTACTTC
TRBV4-3	TRBJ2-1	-	few	CASSQDTRKSYNEQFF	TGCGCCAGCAGCCAAGATACTCGTAAGTCCTACAATGAGCAGTTCTTC
TRBV5-1	TRBJ2-7	-	few	CASSPRGGGSYEQYF	TGCGCCAGCAGCCCGAGAGGGGGAGGGTCCTACGAGCAGTACTTC
TRBV7-6	TRBJ2-6	TRBD2	-	CASSPRLAGGSGANVLTF	TGTGCCAGCAGCCCACGACTAGCGGGAGGCTCTGGGGCCAACGTCCTGACTTTC
TRBV7-9	TRBJ1-1	TRBD1	-	CASSLDSGNRGTEAFF	TGTGCCAGCAGCTTAGATTCGGGCAACAGGGGCACTGAAGCTTTCTTT
TRBV4-2	TRBJ2-4	-	-	CASSPSSQQEVRQLSKNIQYF	TGTGCCAGCAGCCCCTCCTCCCAACAGGAAGTAAGACAGCTCAGCAAAAACATTCAGTACTTC
TRBV6-5	TRBJ2-1	-	few	CAIEIRNEQFF	TGTGCCATCGAGATCCGGAATGAGCAGTTCTTC
TRBV30	TRBJ2-7	TRBD1	-	CAYQTGNEQYF	TGTGCCTATCAGACAGGGAACGAGCAGTACTTC
TRBV5-4	TRBJ2-7	-	-	CASSLADSPYEQYF	TGTGCCAGCAGCTTGGCCGACAGCCCCTACGAGCAGTACTTC
TRBV7-2	TRBJ2-4	-	once	CASSRAGPGAKNIQYF	TGTGCCAGCAGCCGGGCGGGTCCTGGGGCCAAAAACATTCAGTACTTC
TRBV13	TRBJ2-7	-	-	CASSLNREKSIEQYF	TGTGCCAGCAGCTTAAATCGGGAGAAATCTATCGAGCAGTACTTC
TRBV29-1	TRBJ1-4	-	once	CSGQGANEKLFF	TGCAGCGGGCAGGGTGCAAATGAAAAACTGTTTTTT
TRBV2	TRBJ2-7	-	-	CASSELGKREYEQYF	TGTGCCAGCAGTGAATTAGGGAAGAGGGAATACGAGCAGTACTTC
TRBV29-1	TRBJ2-6	-	-	CSGISGANVLTF	TGCAGCGGTATTTCTGGGGCCAACGTCCTGACTTTC
TRBV30	TRBJ1-5	-	few	CAWSVKGTGNQPQHF	TGTGCCTGGAGTGTAAAGGGGACGGGTAATCAGCCCCAGCATTTT
TRBV11-2	TRBJ2-7	-	few	CASSFSYRSYEQYF	TGTGCCAGCAGCTTTTCCTACAGGAGCTACGAGCAGTACTTC
TRBV21-1	TRBJ2-3	-	few	CASSKPFLSGVSADTQYF	TGTGCCAGCAGCAAACCCTTCCTTTCGGGTGTTTCCGCAGATACGCAGTATTTT
TRBV5-6	TRBJ2-2	-	-	CASSYFSFSQGLATGELFF	TGTGCCAGCAGCTACTTTTCGTTTTCCCAGGGCTTGGCCACCGGGGAGCTGTTTTTT
TRBV4-2	TRBJ1-2	TRBD1	-	CASSQERQGPTGYTF	TGTGCCAGCAGCCAAGAAAGACAGGGGCCTACAGGCTACACCTTC
TRBV29-1	TRBJ1-5	-	-	CSVGQTRNQPQHF	TGCAGCGTTGGCCAAACAAGGAATCAGCCCCAGCATTTT
TRBV29-1	TRBJ1-2	-	-	CSVEDGQVYGYTF	TGCAGCGTTGAAGATGGTCAGGTCTATGGCTACACCTTC
TRBV25-1	TRBJ2-4	TRBD2	-	CASSDGGLVGAKNIQYF	TGTGCCAGCAGTGATGGAGGACTAGTGGGGGCCAAAAACATTCAGTACTTC
TRBV7-9	TRBJ2-3	-	-	CASSSPRGNTDTQYF	TGTGCCAGCAGCTCCCCGCGAGGGAACACAGATACGCAGTATTTT
TRBV6-1	TRBJ2-5	TRBD2	-	CASSKTSGGETQYF	TGTGCCAGCAGTAAAACTAGCGGGGGTGAGACCCAGTACTTC
TRBV7-9	TRBJ1-4	-	few	CASSPSGTFNEKLFF	TGTGCCAGCAGCCCCTCGGGGACGTTCAATGAAAAACTGTTTTTT
TRBV29-1	TRBJ1-2	-	-	CSVEDRQGVSGGYTF	TGCAGCGTTGAAGATCGGCAGGGAGTCTCGGGTGGCTACACCTTC
TRBV27	TRBJ2-7	-	-	CASSLRAGGIYEQYF	TGTGCCAGCAGCCTACGGGCAGGGGGGATCTACGAGCAGTACTTC
TRBV6-5	TRBJ2-3	-	-	CASSYSEGTQYF	TGTGCCAGCAGTTACTCAGAGGGTACGCAGTATTTT
TRBV9	TRBJ2-6	-	-	CASSVSAGPGSGANVLTF	TGTGCCAGCAGCGTCTCAGCGGGCCCCGGCTCTGGGGCCAACGTCCTGACTTTC
TRBV29-1	TRBJ1-1	-	-	CSVVDQSLAEAFF	TGCAGCGTTGTTGATCAGTCCCTCGCTGAAGCTTTCTTT
TRBV30	TRBJ2-5	-	-	CAWSSSKREQYF	TGTGCCTGGAGTTCAAGCAAAAGGGAGCAGTACTTC
TRBV7-2	TRBJ2-1	-	-	CASSRPGKGDLDEQFF	TGTGCCAGCAGCCGTCCCGGGAAGGGGGATTTGGATGAGCAGTTCTTC
TRBV9	TRBJ2-7	-	-	CASSAGNRAQYF	TGTGCCAGCAGCGCCGGCAACAGGGCCCAGTACTTC
TRBV4-2	TRBJ2-7	-	-	CASSQLPYEQYF	TGTGCCAGCAGCCAGCTCCCCTACGAGCAGTACTTC
TRBV7-9	TRBJ2-5	-	-	CASSLNGRETQYF	TGTGCCAGCAGCTTAAACGGGCGGGAGACCCAGTACTTC
TRBV9	TRBJ2-7	TRBD2	-	CASSARDYPPVEQYF	TGTGCCAGCAGCGCCAGGGACTATCCTCCCGTCGAGCAGTACTTC
TRBV29-1	TRBJ2-1	-	-	CSVEGTVNNEQFF	TGCAGCGTTGAAGGGACAGTCAACAATGAGCAGTTCTTC
TRBV6-5	TRBJ1-2	TRBD1	-	CASSSPTPGQLTDYTF	TGTGCCAGCAGTTCACCCACCCCGGGACAGCTTACAGACTACACCTTC
TRBV9	TRBJ1-5	-	-	CASSPSGRGPQHF	TGTGCCAGCAGCCCCTCGGGGAGAGGGCCCCAGCATTTT
TRBV27	TRBJ1-3	-	-	CASSPGTASGNTIYF	TGTGCCAGCAGTCCTGGGACGGCATCTGGAAACACCATATATTTT